Following are 8 T cell receptor beta chains from one sample sequenced in a study of T-cell reconstitution after alpha-beta-depleted transplantation in children. Unique molecular identifiers were used to barcode this TCRbeta library. TCRdb redid the calling of the PCR reads with MiXCR, one entry per CDR3 protein. The sample yields roughly 500,000 distinct CDR3 sequences, roughly an eighth seen once. Sequencing used PBMCs from the stem cell graft donor, obtained from the stem cell graft. These receptors all stem from a human donor who donated a stem cell graft to a child with combined immunodeficiency.

This clonotype was counted many times. The rearrangement links TRBV6-5 to TRBJ2-7, with unresolved D. The length of the CDR3 is 12 residues. V lost 5 bases, J lost 6 bases, and 11 bases lay in between. Germline V gives CDR1 MNHEY, CDR2 SVGAGI. The CDR3 protein is CASSNAPGEQYF. DNA for the CDR3: TGTGCCAGCAGTAATGCCCCTGGCGAGCAGTACTTC.

Many counts were recorded for this clonotype. The V gene is TRBV29-1, the J gene TRBJ2-1; tentative D call: TRBD2 (5 bases). Trimming removed 0 bases at V and 7 bases at J, with 19 bases between. The CDR3 runs to 16 residues. Germline V gene data show CDR1 as SQVTM and CDR2 as ANQGSEA. The CDR3 DNA follows: TGCAGCGTTGAAGATCCCGCGGGTTTTGAAGGGAATGAGCAGTTCTTC. Protein: CSVEDPAGFEGNEQFF.

This clonotype appeared many times. V gene TRBV29-1 combines with J gene TRBJ2-3; D may be TRBD1 (5 bases). This CDR3 is 14 amino acids long. The V end lost 2 bases, the J end lost 1 base, and 10 bases lay between the germline ends. Per the germline V gene, CDR1 is SQVTM and CDR2 is ANQGSEA. CDR3 amino acids: CSVEYETGTDTQYF. The CDR3 bases are TGCAGCGTTGAATATGAGACAGGCACAGATACGCAGTATTTT.

This clonotype came up a few times. The gene calls are TRBV15 and TRBJ2-3, with unresolved D. V was cut by 0 bases and J by 9 bases, with 10 bases left in between. The CDR3 contains 13 residues. The germline V gene has CDR1 LNHNV and CDR2 YYDKDF (reference sequence). The DNA of the CDR3 is TGTGCCACCAGCAGAGATCAACCAAAGACGCAGTATTTT. Translation: CATSRDQPKTQYF.

V usage is TRBV12-3 or TRBV12-4 and J usage is TRBJ2-6, with a tentative D call TRBD2 (7 bases). V was cut by 7 bases and J by 2 bases, with 18 bases left in between. The length of the CDR3 is 17 residues. CDR3 loop: CASTNGGGSPGANVLTF. CDR3 in DNA: TGTGCCAGCACAAACGGCGGGGGCAGCCCTGGGGCCAACGTCCTGACTTTC.

The chain joins TRBV12-3 or TRBV12-4 to TRBJ1-3; D not resolved. The CDR3 contains 11 residues. V was trimmed by 11 bases and J by 0 bases, leaving 5 bases between them. The CDR3 loop reads CAGSSGNTIYF. The CDR3 bases are TGTGCCGGGAGCTCTGGAAACACCATATATTTT.

The table lists this clonotype with a few counts. The chain uses TRBV12-3 or TRBV12-4 and TRBJ2-3; D not certain. The CDR3 is 17 amino acids. Trimming took 2 bases from V and 2 from J, leaving 17 bases between them. The CDR3 bases are TGTGCCAGCAGTTTACGCCTCGGAGTTGGCCTCACAGATACGCAGTATTTT. As protein: CASSLRLGVGLTDTQYF.

This clonotype has at least ten counts. The chain employs TRBV12-3 or TRBV12-4 and TRBJ2-3; D not certain. Trimming stripped 2 bases from V and 6 bases from J, with 3 bases between. The CDR3 runs 11 residues. This chain's CDR3 is CASSLKDTQYF. The DNA of the CDR3 is TGTGCCAGCAGTTTAAAGGATACGCAGTATTTT.